The next 5 T cell receptor beta chains were all read from a single sample in a study of T cells in localized non-small cell lung cancer. Sequencing was performed with immunoSEQ multiplex PCR; in TCRdb, only in-frame clones are kept and a portion is missing. The data hold about 28,000 clones, with about nine tenths observed a single time. The input for sequencing was peripheral blood mononuclear cells, taken before any cancer treatment. Receptors were obtained from a woman aged 35 to 70 with stage III lung adenocarcinoma.

For the CDR3, the DNA is TGCAGCGGCTGGGACAGGGGATCTGACACCATATATTTT. It translates to CSGWDRGSDTIYF. This rearrangement joins TRBV29-1 to TRBJ1-3, with TRBD1 identical over 10 bases. Losses at the gene ends were 7 bases for V and 8 bases for J; bases not matched to a gene: 8. The CDR3 spans 13 residues. Germline CDR1 SQVTM, CDR2 ANQGSEA.

The J gene is TRBJ2-5, the V gene TRBV6-1; D unresolved. With 1 base removed from V and 1 base from J, the gap between germline ends came to 1 base. Germline V CDR1 and CDR2: MNHNS, SASEGT. There are 12 residues in the CDR3. CDR3 sequence reads: CASSEVQETQYF. Here the CDR3 DNA reads TGTGCCAGCAGTGAAGTCCAAGAGACCCAGTACTTC.

This clone is a singleton in its sample. The CDR3 DNA reads TGCGCCAGCAGCCTGGGGACTGCCCTCAATGAGCAGTTCTTC. This sequence encodes CASSLGTALNEQFF. V and J are TRBV5-1 and TRBJ2-1; the D gene is possibly TRBD2 (6 bases). Looked up from germline, CDR1 is SGHRS and CDR2 is YFSETQ. The CDR3 covers 14 residues. Trimming took off 4 bases at V and 6 bases at J, with 14 bases between the two ends.

The chain employs TRBV10-3 and TRBJ1-2; the D gene is possibly TRBD1 (6 bases). The CDR3 contains 13 residues. Looked up from germline, CDR1 is ENHRY and CDR2 is SYGVKD. Trimming took off 6 bases at V and 6 bases at J, with 14 bases between the two ends. Here the CDR3 DNA reads TGTGCCATCAGCCATACGGGGGCCAATGGCTACACCTTC. It specifies CAISHTGANGYTF.

The rearrangement uses TRBV6-1 and TRBJ1-1; D is ambiguous. This CDR3 comprises 14 residues. From germline, CDR1 is MNHNS and CDR2 SASEGT. Trimming took 7 bases from V and 0 from J, leaving 12 bases between them. CDR3 DNA sequence: TGTGCCAGCAATGGACGGGGAATGAACACTGAAGCTTTCTTT. It yields the protein CASNGRGMNTEAFF.